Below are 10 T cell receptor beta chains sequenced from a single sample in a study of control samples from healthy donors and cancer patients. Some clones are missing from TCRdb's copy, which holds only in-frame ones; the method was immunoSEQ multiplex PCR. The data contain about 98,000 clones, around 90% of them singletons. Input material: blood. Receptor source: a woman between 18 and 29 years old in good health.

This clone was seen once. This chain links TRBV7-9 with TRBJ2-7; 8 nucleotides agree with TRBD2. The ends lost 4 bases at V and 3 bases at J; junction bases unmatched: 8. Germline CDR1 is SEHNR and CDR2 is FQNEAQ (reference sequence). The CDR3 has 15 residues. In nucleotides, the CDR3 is TGTGCCAGCAGCTCAATAGCGGGAAGGTTCTACGAGCAGTACTTC. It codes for CASSSIAGRFYEQYF.

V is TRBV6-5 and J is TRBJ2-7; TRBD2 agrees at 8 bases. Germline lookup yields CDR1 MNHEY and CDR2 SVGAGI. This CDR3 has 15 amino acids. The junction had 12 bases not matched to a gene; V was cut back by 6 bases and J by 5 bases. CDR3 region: CASRAMEAGDHEQYF. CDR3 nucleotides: TGTGCCAGCAGAGCTATGGAAGCGGGAGACCACGAGCAGTACTTC.

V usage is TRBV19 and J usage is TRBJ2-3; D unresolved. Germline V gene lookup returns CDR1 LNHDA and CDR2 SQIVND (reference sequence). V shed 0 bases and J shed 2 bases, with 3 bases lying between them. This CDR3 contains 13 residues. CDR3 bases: TGTGCCAGTAGTATAGACATCACAGATACGCAGTATTTT. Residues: CASSIDITDTQYF.

CDR3 in DNA: TGTGCCAGTAGTCGGACGGGGACAGGGGGCCATGGCTACACCTTC. It translates to CASSRTGTGGHGYTF. The chain couples TRBV19 to TRBJ1-2; 12 bases are shared with TRBD1. This CDR3 is built from 15 residues. With V trimmed by 5 bases and J by 6 bases, 7 bases remained unmatched. The germline gives CDR1 LNHDA, CDR2 SQIVND (reference sequence).

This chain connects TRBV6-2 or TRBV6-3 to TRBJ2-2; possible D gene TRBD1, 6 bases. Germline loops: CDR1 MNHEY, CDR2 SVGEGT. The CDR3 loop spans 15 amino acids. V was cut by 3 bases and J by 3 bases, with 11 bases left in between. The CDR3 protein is CASSYEDRHTGELFF. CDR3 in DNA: TGTGCCAGCAGTTATGAGGACAGACACACCGGGGAGCTGTTTTTT.

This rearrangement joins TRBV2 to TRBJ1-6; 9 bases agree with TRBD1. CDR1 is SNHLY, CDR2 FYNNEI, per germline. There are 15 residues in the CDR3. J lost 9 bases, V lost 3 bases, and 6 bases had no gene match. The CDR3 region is CASSESGTGISPLHF. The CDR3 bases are TGTGCCAGCAGTGAGTCGGGGACAGGGATTTCACCCCTCCACTTT. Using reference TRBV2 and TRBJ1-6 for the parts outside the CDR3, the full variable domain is EPEVTQTPSHQVTQMGQEVILRCVPISNHLYFYWYRQILGQKVEFLVSFYNNEISEKSEIFDDQFSVERPDGSNFTLKIRSTKLEDSAMYFCASSESGTGISPLHFGNGTRLTVT.

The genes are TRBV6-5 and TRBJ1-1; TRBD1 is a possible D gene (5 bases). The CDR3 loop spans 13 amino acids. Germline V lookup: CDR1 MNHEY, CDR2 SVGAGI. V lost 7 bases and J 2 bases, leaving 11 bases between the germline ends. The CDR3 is CASTEQVNTEAFF. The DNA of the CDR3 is TGTGCCAGCACCGAACAGGTTAACACTGAAGCTTTCTTT.

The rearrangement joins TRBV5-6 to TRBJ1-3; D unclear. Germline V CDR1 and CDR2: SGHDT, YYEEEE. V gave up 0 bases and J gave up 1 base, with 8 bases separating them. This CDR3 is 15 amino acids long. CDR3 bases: TGTGCCAGCAGCTTGGGTCAAATATCTGGAAACACCATATATTTT. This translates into CASSLGQISGNTIYF.

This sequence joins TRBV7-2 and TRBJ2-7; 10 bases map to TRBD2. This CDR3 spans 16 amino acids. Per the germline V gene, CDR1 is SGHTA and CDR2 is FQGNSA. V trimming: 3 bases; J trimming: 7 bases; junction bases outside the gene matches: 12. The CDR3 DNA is TGTGCCAGCAGCTTTCAGCTCTCTAGCGGGAGCCCTGAGCAGTACTTC. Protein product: CASSFQLSSGSPEQYF.

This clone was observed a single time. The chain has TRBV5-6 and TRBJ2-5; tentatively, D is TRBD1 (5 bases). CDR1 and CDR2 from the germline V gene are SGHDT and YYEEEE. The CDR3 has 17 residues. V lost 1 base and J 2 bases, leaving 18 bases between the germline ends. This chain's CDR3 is CASSLWGRRSVQETQYF. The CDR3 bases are TGTGCCAGCAGCTTGTGGGGCAGGCGATCGGTGCAAGAGACCCAGTACTTC.